The 7 T cell receptor beta chains reported below all come from one sample, sequenced in a study of cytomegalovirus exposure and HLA in healthy donors. The PCR made use of 60 Vbeta and 13 Jbeta primers. Clones were sequenced by immunoSEQ multiplex PCR, and TCRdb holds only the in-frame ones, with some missing. The sample includes around 210,000 clones, approximately 80% seen only once; the top ten take roughly 3%. The specimen sequenced was PBMCs. Receptors were obtained from a woman in her 30s in good health and CMV-seronegative.

V usage is TRBV19 and J usage is TRBJ2-6; 9 positions match TRBD1. With 5 bases clipped from V and 2 bases from J, the junction kept 7 bases outside the gene matches. Germline assignment: CDR1 LNHDA and CDR2 SQIVND (reference sequence). The CDR3 totals 17 residues. CDR3 region: CASSPRDRVAGANVLTF. Written as DNA, the CDR3 is TGTGCCAGTAGTCCCCGGGACAGGGTGGCTGGGGCCAACGTCCTGACTTTC. The complete variable domain, with remaining parts taken from reference TRBV19 and TRBJ2-6, reads DGGITQSPKYLFRKEGQNVTLSCEQNLNHDAMYWYRQDPGQGLRLIYYSQIVNDFQKGDIAEGYSVSREKKESFPLTVTSAQKNPTAFYLCASSPRDRVAGANVLTFGAGSRLTVL.

The chain employs TRBV28 and TRBJ2-6, with 8 bases matching TRBD1. After removal of 5 bases from V and 4 bases from J, the junction contained 13 bases not matched to a gene. The CDR3 totals 18 residues. Per germline, CDR1 MDHEN and CDR2 SYDVKM. The CDR3 nucleotides are TGTGCCAGCAGTCCCCCGACAGGGGTACTCCCCGGGGCCAACGTCCTGACTTTC. Amino acids: CASSPPTGVLPGANVLTF.

This clone has just a few counts. The V and J genes are TRBV10-3 and TRBJ2-2; 7 positions agree with TRBD2. Germline CDR1 ENHRY, CDR2 SYGVKD. This CDR3 contains 16 residues. The ends lost 0 bases at V and 7 bases at J; junction bases unmatched: 8. CDR3 amino acids: CAISESAGRGSGELFF. DNA for the CDR3: TGTGCCATCAGTGAGTCGGCAGGGAGGGGAAGCGGGGAGCTGTTTTTT.

This chain links TRBV5-6 with TRBJ2-7; the D gene is possibly TRBD2 (6 bases). Germline CDR1 is SGHDT and CDR2 is YYEEEE. There are 13 residues in the CDR3. Trimming pared 3 bases from V and 6 bases from J, leaving 13 bases between. The CDR3 region is CASSYLTRGEQYF. In nucleotides, the CDR3 is TGTGCCAGCAGCTACCTGACTAGGGGCGAGCAGTACTTC.

This rearrangement joins TRBV4-2 to TRBJ2-1; maybe TRBD2 (5 bases). The CDR3 loop spans 16 amino acids. The germline V and J ends were trimmed by 3 bases and 1 base, with 13 bases remaining between them. Germline values: CDR1 LGHNA, CDR2 YNFKEQ. CDR3 region: CASSHISGPSYNEQFF. The CDR3 DNA is TGTGCCAGCAGCCACATCAGCGGACCTTCCTACAATGAGCAGTTCTTC.

The CDR3 DNA reads as TGTGCCACCAGCACTCCGAGGGGGGCTAGCGGGTCCCACACCGGGGAGCTGTTTTTT. Translating it yields CATSTPRGASGSHTGELFF. This chain connects TRBV15 to TRBJ2-2; TRBD2 matches at 8 bases. There are 19 residues in the CDR3. CDR1 and CDR2 from the germline V gene are LNHNV and YYDKDF (reference sequence). J was trimmed by 3 bases and V by 4 bases; bases with no gene match: 16. Supplemented by reference TRBV15 and TRBJ2-2, the full variable domain reads DAMVIQNPRYQVTQFGKPVTLSCSQTLNHNVMYWYQQKSSQAPKLLFHYYDKDFNNEADTPDNFQSRRPNTSFCFLDIRSPGLGDTAMYLCATSTPRGASGSHTGELFFGEGSRLTVL.

This clone was observed a single time. The chain couples TRBV13 to TRBJ2-7; D is ambiguous. Germline-derived CDR1 and CDR2 are PRHDT and FYEKMQ (reference sequence). The CDR3 is 13 amino acids. V was clipped by 6 bases and J by 2 bases, with 11 bases between them. CDR3 bases: TGTGCCAGCAGAGGCGGTGAGGCCTACGAGCAGTACTTC. It specifies CASRGGEAYEQYF.